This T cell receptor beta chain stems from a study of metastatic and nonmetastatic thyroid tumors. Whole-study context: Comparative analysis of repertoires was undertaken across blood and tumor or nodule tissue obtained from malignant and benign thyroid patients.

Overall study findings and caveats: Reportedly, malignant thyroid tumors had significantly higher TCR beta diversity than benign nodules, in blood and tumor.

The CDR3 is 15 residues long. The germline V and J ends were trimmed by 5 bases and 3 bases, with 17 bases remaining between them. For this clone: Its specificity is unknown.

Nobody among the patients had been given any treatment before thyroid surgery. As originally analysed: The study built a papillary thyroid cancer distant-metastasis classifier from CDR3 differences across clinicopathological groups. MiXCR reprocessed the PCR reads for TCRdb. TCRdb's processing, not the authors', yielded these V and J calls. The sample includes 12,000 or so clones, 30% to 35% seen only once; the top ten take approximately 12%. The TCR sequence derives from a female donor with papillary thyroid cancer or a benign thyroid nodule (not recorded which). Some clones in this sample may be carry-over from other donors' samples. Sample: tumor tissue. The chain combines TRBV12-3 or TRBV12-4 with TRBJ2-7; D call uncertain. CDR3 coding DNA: TGTGCCAGCAGTCCTTGGACCCGAGGAAACTACGAGCAGTACTTC. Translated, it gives CASSPWTRGNYEQYF.